Following are 21 T cell receptor beta chains from one sample sequenced in a study of CD8 T cells in ankylosing spondylitis. TCRdb itself ran the 5' RACE reads through MiXCR, one entry per CDR3 protein. The profile shows fewer than 250,000 distinct CDR3 sequences, about 10% of them singletons. Sequencing was carried out using blood, either unsorted or a sorted T cell fraction (not recorded which). The origin of the receptors is a male donor with ankylosing spondylitis or in good health (not recorded which).

This clonotype was detected many times. The V gene is TRBV20-1, the J gene TRBJ2-5, with D possibly being TRBD2 (6 bases). Trimming took 3 bases from V and 5 from J, leaving 13 bases between them. Germline V gives CDR1 DFQATT, CDR2 SNEGSKA (reference sequence). This CDR3 is 13 amino acids long. CDR3 DNA sequence: TGCAGTGCTAGGCGGGGTAGCGCGGAGACCCAGTACTTC. This sequence encodes CSARRGSAETQYF.

In this sample, this clonotype turned up many times. This sequence joins TRBV30 and TRBJ1-5; 7 bases are shared with TRBD1. The ends lost 0 bases at V and 2 bases at J; junction bases unmatched: 10. Germline values: CDR1 GTSNPN, CDR2 SVGIG (reference sequence). The CDR3 extends over 17 amino acids. In DNA, the CDR3 is TGTGCCTGGAGTGTACCCAGGGGGGATTTACGCAATCAGCCCCAGCATTTT. Its protein is CAWSVPRGDLRNQPQHF.

This clonotype occurred many times. The genes are TRBV25-1 and TRBJ2-3; possible D gene TRBD1, 5 bases. Germline CDR1 reads MGHDK; CDR2 reads SYGVNS. This CDR3 spans 15 amino acids. V lost 1 base, J lost 3 bases, and 11 bases lay in between. The CDR3 loop is CASSELLGVTDTQYF. In nucleotides, the CDR3 is TGTGCCAGCAGTGAATTATTAGGGGTAACAGATACGCAGTATTTT.

At least ten counts were recorded for this clonotype. The chain combines TRBV12-3 or TRBV12-4 with TRBJ1-2; D is unresolved. V was pared by 6 bases and J by 1 base, with 12 bases between. The CDR3 totals 14 residues. The CDR3 nucleotides read TGTGCCAGCAGCTCTGACGGAGGTAACTATGGCTACACCTTC. This sequence encodes CASSSDGGNYGYTF.

This clonotype was recorded a few times. The rearrangement uses TRBV3-1 and TRBJ1-2; tentative D call: TRBD1 (5 bases). CDR1 is LGHDT, CDR2 YNNKEL, per germline (reference sequence). Trimming shortened V by 2 bases and J by 3 bases, and 10 bases separated the two germline ends. The length of the CDR3 is 14 residues. CDR3 bases: TGTGCCAGCAGCCAAAGGGACGGATACTATGGCTACACCTTC. It yields the protein CASSQRDGYYGYTF.

This clonotype was seen a handful of times. V and J are TRBV6-1 and TRBJ1-3; 7 nucleotides agree with TRBD1. V was clipped by 7 bases and J by 6 bases; unmatched bases: 6. Germline V gene lookup returns CDR1 MNHNS and CDR2 SASEGT. This CDR3 has 13 amino acids. CDR3 loop: CASKNRGKNTIYF. Written as DNA, the CDR3 is TGTGCCAGCAAAAACAGGGGAAAAAACACCATATATTTT.

This clonotype was counted many times. CDR3 in DNA: TGCAGTGCTGCCCTAGCGAATCAAAGAAGTGGGGAGCTGTTTTTT. This encodes CSAALANQRSGELFF. The chain carries TRBV20-1 and TRBJ2-2, with D maybe TRBD2 (6 bases). V lost 5 bases, J lost 8 bases, and 21 bases lay in between. CDR3 length equals 15 residues. Looked up from germline, CDR1 is DFQATT and CDR2 is SNEGSKA (reference sequence).

This clonotype was detected ten times or more. The J gene is TRBJ2-3, the V gene TRBV4-1; D gene unclear. The CDR3 has 14 residues. V was shortened by 4 bases and J by 5 bases, with 13 bases between the two germline ends. Germline assignment: CDR1 MGHRA and CDR2 YSYEKL. CDR3 in amino acids: CASSPLGMLDTQYF. CDR3 bases: TGCGCCAGCAGCCCCTTAGGGATGCTAGATACGCAGTATTTT.

This clonotype was found a few times. The rearrangement links TRBV6-1 to TRBJ2-7, with 9 positions matching TRBD1. Looked up from germline, CDR1 is MNHNS and CDR2 is SASEGT. The CDR3 covers 15 residues. J gave up 0 bases and V 5 bases, and 5 bases lay outside the gene matches. As DNA, the CDR3 is TGTGCCAGCAGTCCCCGACAGGGGGTCTCCTACGAGCAGTACTTC. Translated: CASSPRQGVSYEQYF.

This clonotype was seen many times. V is TRBV29-1 and J is TRBJ1-2; no clear D gene. CDR3 length: 14 residues. V lost 2 bases to trimming and J lost 4 bases, with 14 bases between them. From germline, CDR1 is SQVTM and CDR2 ANQGSEA. The CDR3 spells CSVEFIGKGYGYTF. CDR3 nucleotide sequence: TGCAGCGTTGAATTTATCGGGAAAGGCTATGGCTACACCTTC.

This clonotype was counted ten times or more. The V call is TRBV20-1, the J call TRBJ2-7; D possibly uses TRBD1 or TRBD2 (6 bases each). The ends were cut back, 5 bases at V and 7 bases at J, with 15 bases in the middle. The CDR3 is made up of 12 amino acids. CDR1 and CDR2 from the germline V gene are DFQATT and SNEGSKA (reference sequence). In nucleotides, the CDR3 is TGCAGTGCTCCTTCGGGGGCTAGGGAGCAGTACTTC. It codes for CSAPSGAREQYF.

This clonotype was recorded many times. Germline and junction disagree at one end, which may indicate a read error. This rearrangement joins TRBV7-9 to TRBJ2-7, with D maybe TRBD2 (6 bases). Germline lookup yields CDR1 SEHNR and CDR2 FQNEAQ (reference sequence). The CDR3 loop spans 12 amino acids. The CDR3 sequence is CASSLAAYEQYF. The CDR3 DNA is TGTGCCAGCAGTTTAGCGGCCTACGAGCAGTACTTC.

This clonotype occurred many times. The chain carries TRBV7-2 and TRBJ2-3, with D unresolved. The V end was cut by 1 base, the J end by 2 bases, with 10 bases between. The CDR3 is 15 residues long. Germline lookup yields CDR1 SGHTA and CDR2 FQGNSA. As DNA, the CDR3 is TGTGCCAGCAGCTTAGTCGGCCTGACCACAGATACGCAGTATTTT. This encodes CASSLVGLTTDTQYF. Based on the CDR3 plus reference TRBV7-2 and TRBJ2-3, the full variable domain is GAGVSQSPSNKVTEKGKDVELRCDPISGHTALYWYRQSLGQGLEFLIYFQGNSAPDKSGLPSDRFSAERTGGSVSTLTIQRTQQEDSAVYLCASSLVGLTTDTQYFGPGTRLTVL.

This rearrangement joins TRBV15 to TRBJ1-1; D is unclear. The CDR3 has 14 residues. Germline assignment: CDR1 LNHNV and CDR2 YYDKDF (reference sequence). V lost 0 bases to trimming and J lost 2 bases, with 7 bases between them. The CDR3 region is CATSRDGSNTEAFF. The CDR3 coding sequence is TGTGCCACCAGCAGAGACGGATCTAACACTGAAGCTTTCTTT. The variable domain in full, completed from reference TRBV15 and TRBJ1-1, reads DAMVIQNPRYQVTQFGKPVTLSCSQTLNHNVMYWYQQKSSQAPKLLFHYYDKDFNNEADTPDNFQSRRPNTSFCFLDIRSPGLGDTAMYLCATSRDGSNTEAFFGQGTRLTVV.

Ten or more counts support this clonotype. The chain links TRBV12-3 or TRBV12-4 to TRBJ1-1; 7 bases align to TRBD1. There are 16 residues in the CDR3. The V and J ends lost 8 bases and 4 bases, in that order; junction bases with no gene match: 16. CDR3 residues: CASVGVPGQRSTEAFF. The DNA for the CDR3 is TGTGCCAGCGTAGGAGTCCCGGGACAGAGAAGCACTGAAGCTTTCTTT.

This clonotype was seen a few times. The chain is built from TRBV23-1 and TRBJ1-3; no reliable D call. TRBV23-1 is treated as an ORF (open reading frame) with a function not yet certain. This CDR3 spans 14 amino acids. Trimming stripped 0 bases from V and 4 bases from J, with 7 bases between. This CDR3 reads CASSQSALGNTIYF. DNA of the CDR3: TGCGCCAGCAGTCAATCGGCTTTAGGAAACACCATATATTTT.

This clonotype was seen a few times. The V call is TRBV25-1, the J call TRBJ1-1, with D perhaps TRBD1 (5 bases). Germline V gene data show CDR1 as MGHDK and CDR2 as SYGVNS. The CDR3 is 15 residues long. V shed 0 bases and J shed 1 base, with 9 bases lying between them. CDR3 sequence reads: CASSEYGGGNTEAFF. In nucleotides, the CDR3 is TGTGCCAGCAGTGAATATGGGGGGGGGAACACTGAAGCTTTCTTT.

In regard to this clonotype: A read error may be the cause here, since a much bigger clone is one base away. The chain links TRBV24-1 to TRBJ2-1; D is perhaps TRBD1 (5 bases). Germline V lookup: CDR1 KGHDR, CDR2 SFDVKD. The CDR3 consists of 13 residues. CDR3: CTTSDLLQGEQFF. CDR3 sequence (DNA): TGTACCACCAGTGATTTGCTCCAGGGTGAGCAGTTCTTC.

The table lists this clonotype with many counts. The chain links TRBV5-5 to TRBJ2-1, with 10 bases lining up with TRBD2. Germline CDR1 SGHKS, CDR2 YYEKEE (reference sequence). The trim removed 4 bases at V and 8 bases at J, leaving 6 bases unmatched. The CDR3 is 14 amino acids. CDR3: CASSRWSGRDEQFF. Here the CDR3 DNA reads TGTGCCAGCAGCCGGTGGAGCGGGAGGGATGAGCAGTTCTTC.

The chain recombines TRBV30 with TRBJ2-1; D may be TRBD1 (5 bases). The germline V gene has CDR1 GTSNPN and CDR2 SVGIG (reference sequence). Trimming left V 0 bases short and J 9 bases short, with 12 bases between. The CDR3 spans 13 residues. CDR3 sequence (DNA): TGTGCCTGGAGTGTACAAGTAGGGGTTGAGCAGTTCTTC. Encoded protein: CAWSVQVGVEQFF.

The chain uses TRBV5-4 and TRBJ1-1; maybe TRBD1 (6 bases). This CDR3 has 15 amino acids. Per germline, CDR1 SGHNT and CDR2 YYREEE (reference sequence). With 3 bases removed from V and 5 bases from J, the gap between germline ends came to 17 bases. CDR3 sequence: CASSWNTGFRTEAFF. CDR3 coding DNA: TGTGCCAGCAGCTGGAATACAGGGTTTCGGACTGAAGCTTTCTTT.